These T cell receptor beta chains were read from a single sample in a study of cytomegalovirus exposure and HLA in healthy donors. Some clones are missing from TCRdb's copy, which holds only in-frame ones; the method was immunoSEQ multiplex PCR. This table holds some 180,000 clones, roughly three quarters found once. Material: PBMCs. Receptors were obtained from a woman younger than 45 in good health and CMV-seropositive. Each CDR3 is given with its conserved first and last residue. D genes are given only for firm matches.

d_call | v_call | cdr3_aa
TRBD2 | TRBV4-1 | CASSQPLAAARDTQYF
TRBD1 | TRBV27 | CASSPEQGRYNQPQHF
TRBD1 | TRBV7-2 | CASKTGVAGELFF
NA | TRBV5-1 | CASSSARGGSYNEQFF
TRBD2 | TRBV7-2 | CASSFSTGGATYEQYF
TRBD1 | TRBV4-3 | CASSHRQGGSYEQYF
NA | TRBV5-4 | CASWEGVGRSSYNEQFF
NA | TRBV6-6 | CASRQAAGYGYTF
NA | TRBV2 | CASLLETTYGYTF
NA | TRBV7-3 | CASSLSGFKGNTIYF
NA | TRBV4-3 | CASSHGQGFSDTQYF
TRBD1 | TRBV2 | CASRRPGQGSYEQYF
NA | TRBV5-6 | CASSPSRSPNTGELFF
NA | TRBV6-5 | CASSYPVMGHQEQYF
NA | TRBV2 | CASSGTARYGYTF
TRBD2 | TRBV10-3 | CAITGGRGSYEQYF
NA | TRBV6-5 | CASSYGTQYEQYF
TRBD1 | TRBV5-6 | CASSFPSGQSEETQYF
TRBD2 | TRBV4-3 | CASSQDIASGGSGELFF
NA | TRBV27 | CASKLAGAGDEQFF
NA | TRBV5-1 | CASSLATEYLYEQYF
TRBD1 | TRBV10-3 | CAISEGQGSGNTIYF
TRBD2 | TRBV2 | CASSEDLAGGKTQYF
TRBD2 | TRBV4-1 | CASSQDRRIAGALETQYF
TRBD1 | TRBV7-2 | CASSLTGGYEQYF
NA | TRBV5-6 | CASSWWGGDSNQPQHF
TRBD2 | TRBV19 | CASSILTSGYTGELFF
NA | TRBV4-2 | CASSPSYQGRGTDTQYF
NA | TRBV6-1 | CASRGTSTDTQYF
NA | TRBV12-5 | CASGYWGVYNEQFF
TRBD1 | TRBV28 | CASRDRGAEAFF
NA | TRBV5-1 | CASKEGGDIQYF
NA | TRBV19 | CASSPQATNEKLFF
NA | TRBV10-3 | CAVGSQGFGLHEQYF
NA | TRBV4-1 | CASSQVPNSNYGYTF